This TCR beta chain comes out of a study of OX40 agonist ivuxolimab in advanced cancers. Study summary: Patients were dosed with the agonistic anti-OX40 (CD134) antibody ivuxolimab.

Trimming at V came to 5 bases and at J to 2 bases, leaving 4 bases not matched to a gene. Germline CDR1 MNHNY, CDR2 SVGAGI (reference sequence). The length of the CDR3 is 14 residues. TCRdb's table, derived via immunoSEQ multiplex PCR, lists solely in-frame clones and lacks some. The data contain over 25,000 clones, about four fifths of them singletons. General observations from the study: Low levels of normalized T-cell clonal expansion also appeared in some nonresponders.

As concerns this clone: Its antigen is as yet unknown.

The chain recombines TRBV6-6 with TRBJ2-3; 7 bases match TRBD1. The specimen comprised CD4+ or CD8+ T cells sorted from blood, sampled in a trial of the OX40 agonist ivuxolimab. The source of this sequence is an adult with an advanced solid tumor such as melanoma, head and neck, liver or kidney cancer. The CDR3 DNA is TGTGCCAGCAGTAAGGGACAGTTCACAGATACGCAGTATTTT. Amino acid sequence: CASSKGQFTDTQYF.